What follows is one T cell receptor beta chain and its context. Its antigen is undetermined. 5'RACE, which relied on constant-segment primers, yielded TCR alpha and TCR beta cDNA libraries carrying sample barcodes and UMIs. From the 5' RACE reads, TCRdb called clonotypes with MiXCR, one entry per CDR3 protein. This sample has roughly 380,000 distinct CDR3 sequences, with over 25% found just once. The source of the sample is a study of T-cell memory formation after mild COVID-19. Study conclusions and caveats: CD4+ contracting clones were mainly CM and EM; CD8+ ones, EMRA.

The sequenced sample consisted of PBMCs or a T cell subset sorted from them (not recorded which). The clonotype was recovered from an adult woman who had mild COVID-19 (a few samples of this study predate the infection). Cell type and time point are not known.

CDR3 sequence reads: CASSVEGGISTDTQYF. The DNA for the CDR3 is TGTGCCAGCAGCGTAGAAGGCGGGATTAGCACAGATACGCAGTATTTT. V gene TRBV9 combines with J gene TRBJ2-3; a possible D gene is TRBD2 (6 bases). In germline, CDR1 is SGDLS, CDR2 YYNGEE. This CDR3 is 16 amino acids long. Deletions cut 0 bases from V and 0 bases from J, with 11 bases between.